This passage covers 15 T cell receptor beta chains from one sample sequenced in a study of T cell repertoires in cytomegalovirus infection. For these TCRs, the target antigens are not known. Each CDR3 protein is one row after TCRdb ran MiXCR on the reads. The sample gives about a million distinct CDR3 sequences, approximately 32% of which show up once; around 15% is in the top ten. This sample comprised cultured CD8+ T cells from PBMCs, obtained from culture after CMV antigen stimulation. Receptors originate from a human donor in good health (CMV status not recorded). Some clones in this sample may be carry-over from other donors' samples.

This chain uses TRBV14 with TRBJ2-7; D is uncertain. The V gene lost 4 bases and the J gene lost 5 bases, with 18 bases spanning the gap. This CDR3 spans 15 amino acids. Germline CDR1 SGHDN, CDR2 FVKESK. Written as DNA, the CDR3 is TGTGCCAGCAGCCGAGTTGGCGGCAGCCTCGACGAGCAGTACTTC. This gives the protein CASSRVGGSLDEQYF.

This clonotype was counted at least ten times. The V and J genes are TRBV7-2 and TRBJ2-7; D is unclear. Germline CDR1 and CDR2: SGHTA and FQGNSA. V lost 6 bases and J 2 bases, leaving 5 bases between the germline ends. This CDR3 is 11 amino acids long. CDR3 sequence reads: CASRDTYEQYF. The CDR3 coding sequence is TGTGCCAGCAGAGACACCTACGAGCAGTACTTC.

There are many counts of this clonotype. This sequence joins TRBV7-8 and TRBJ2-3, with D perhaps TRBD1 (6 bases). In germline, CDR1 is SGHVS, CDR2 FQNEAQ. The CDR3 totals 16 residues. V lost 1 base and J lost 1, with 12 bases in between. The CDR3: CASSLVPGERTDTQYF. CDR3 DNA sequence: TGTGCCAGCAGCTTAGTACCAGGGGAGCGCACAGATACGCAGTATTTT.

This clonotype was recorded a few times. The chain is built from TRBV5-6 and TRBJ2-1; D is unclear. The germline gives CDR1 SGHDT, CDR2 YYEEEE. Trimming pared 1 base from V and 0 bases from J, leaving 5 bases between. The CDR3 contains 14 residues. The CDR3 coding sequence is TGTGCCAGCAGCTTGTTCAGCTCCTACAATGAGCAGTTCTTC. Protein sequence: CASSLFSSYNEQFF. The full variable domain, completed using reference TRBV5-6 and TRBJ2-1, is DAGVTQSPTHLIKTRGQQVTLRCSPKSGHDTVSWYQQALGQGPQFIFQYYEEEERQRGNFPDRFSGHQFPNYSSELNVNALLLGDSALYLCASSLFSSYNEQFFGPGTRLTVL.

The table lists this clonotype with a few counts. This rearrangement joins TRBV7-9 to TRBJ2-2; D might be TRBD2 (5 bases). Germline V CDR1 and CDR2: SEHNR, FQNEAQ (reference sequence). The CDR3 totals 15 residues. V was cut by 11 bases and J by 0 bases, with 16 bases left in between. The CDR3 nucleotides are TGTGCCGGTCTACTAGGGTTCCCGAACACCGGGGAGCTGTTTTTT. Residues: CAGLLGFPNTGELFF.

This clonotype came up a few times. The V and J genes are TRBV12-5 and TRBJ1-1; D is unclear. There are 13 residues in the CDR3. The V end was cut by 7 bases, the J end by 2 bases, with 11 bases between. The germline V gene has CDR1 LGHNT and CDR2 FRNRAP. This CDR3 is CASALGGNTEAFF. CDR3 bases: TGTGCTAGTGCTCTGGGAGGAAACACTGAAGCTTTCTTT. Filled out from reference TRBV12-5 and TRBJ1-1, the complete variable domain reads DARVTQTPRHKVTEMGQEVTMRCQPILGHNTVFWYRQTMMQGLELLAYFRNRAPLDDSGMPKDRFSAEMPDATLATLKIQPSEPRDSAVYFCASALGGNTEAFFGQGTRLTVV.

The chain couples TRBV27 to TRBJ2-5, with TRBD1 matching 11 bases. CDR1 and CDR2 (germline): MNHEY, SMNVEV (reference sequence). CDR3 length: 15 amino acids. The V gene end was trimmed by 5 bases and the J gene end by 5 bases; junction bases not matched to a gene: 7. In DNA, the CDR3 is TGTGCCAGCAGTCTCGGACAGGGGGCATGGGAGACCCAGTACTTC. Translated, it gives CASSLGQGAWETQYF.

This chain joins TRBV6-2 or TRBV6-3 and TRBJ2-1, with D uncertain. The CDR3 has 17 amino acids. The V end was cut by 0 bases, the J end by 4 bases, with 16 bases between. The germline V gene encodes CDR1 MNHEY and CDR2 SVGEGT. The CDR3 sequence is CASSYSQDMNMYNEQFF. The CDR3 DNA reads TGTGCCAGCAGTTACTCGCAGGATATGAACATGTACAATGAGCAGTTCTTC.

The chain links TRBV5-6 to TRBJ2-5; weak D call: TRBD2 (5 bases). Per the germline V gene, CDR1 is SGHDT and CDR2 is YYEEEE. Trimming pared 4 bases from V and 2 bases from J, leaving 15 bases between. The CDR3 is 15 amino acids. CDR3 sequence reads: CASSRVREDQETQYF. The CDR3, as DNA: TGTGCCAGCAGCCGCGTCCGGGAAGATCAAGAGACCCAGTACTTC.

Concerning this clonotype: Germline is not matched at one junction end, which may reflect a read error. This sequence joins TRBV3-1 and TRBJ2-7; 8 bases are a match to TRBD2. The CDR3 is 13 residues long. Germline values: CDR1 LGHDT, CDR2 YNNKEL (reference sequence). CDR3 residues: CACSRAGGLEQYF. CDR3 DNA: TGTGCCTGCAGCCGGGCGGGGGGCCTCGAGCAGTACTTC.

V gene TRBV24-1 combines with J gene TRBJ1-6, with 7 bases matching TRBD1. This CDR3 is 18 amino acids long. CDR1 is KGHDR, CDR2 SFDVKD, per germline. Trimming took 1 base from V and 0 from J; bases not matched to a gene: 5. CDR3 bases: TGTGCCACCAGTGATTTAACGGGACAGAGCTCCTATAATTCACCCCTCCACTTT. As protein: CATSDLTGQSSYNSPLHF.

The table lists this clonotype with many counts. The genes are TRBV28 and TRBJ2-7, with TRBD1 identical over 8 bases. The V gene's germline CDR1 is MDHEN and CDR2 SYDVKM. J lost 6 bases, V lost 0 bases, and 1 base had no gene match. CDR3 size: 13 residues. CDR3 DNA: TGTGCCAGCAGTTTATGGGACAGGGCCGAGCAGTACGTC. This translates into CASSLWDRAEQYV.

The chain links TRBV7-2 to TRBJ1-1; 8 bases are a match to TRBD1. From germline, CDR1 is SGHTA and CDR2 FQGNSA. The CDR3 has 14 amino acids. The V gene end was trimmed by 5 bases and the J gene end by 5 bases; junction bases not matched to a gene: 7. The CDR3 DNA follows: TGTGCCAGCAGCACAGGGGGTTGGGGTACTGAAGCTTTCTTT. It yields the protein CASSTGGWGTEAFF.

In its sample, this clonotype was seen a few times. This chain links TRBV27 with TRBJ2-7; 9 bases are shared with TRBD1. V lost 5 bases to trimming and J lost 6 bases; unmatched junction nucleotides: 8. The germline V gene has CDR1 MNHEY and CDR2 SMNVEV (reference sequence). The CDR3 extends over 14 amino acids. This chain's CDR3 is CASSPGTGLSEQYV. The CDR3 region has the DNA TGTGCCAGCAGTCCAGGGACAGGGCTTTCCGAGCAGTACGTC.

V is TRBV12-5 and J is TRBJ2-3; D call uncertain. Trimming took 5 bases from V and 5 from J, leaving 8 bases between them. The CDR3 length is 12 residues. Germline loops: CDR1 LGHNT, CDR2 FRNRAP. The DNA of the CDR3 is TGTGCTAGTGGTAATAAGGGAGATACGCAGTATTTT. As protein: CASGNKGDTQYF.